This T cell receptor (beta chain) was sequenced during a study of blood T cell repertoires in COVID-19. About the study: The study drew acute and convalescent COVID-19 samples from the United States, Italy and Spain. In each case, the material was cDNA or gDNA derived from T cells, B-cell-depleted T cells, or PBMCs.

Per the original data handling: Estimated nucleated cell counts came from reference gene primer amplification. The repertoire was sequenced with immunoSEQ multiplex PCR; TCRdb's copy has only in-frame clones and lacks some. V and J calls and clone size are given by that table; D and trimming were obtained from the DNA. In the table there are about 670,000 clones, 85% to 90% of which are singletons. The CDR3 extends over 18 amino acids. The clonotype originates from a woman under 30 with acute or convalescent COVID-19. The chain joins TRBV12-2 to TRBJ1-2; TRBD1 is taken as the D call from the table, unchecked against the DNA. TRBV12-2 is assigned pseudogene status. Sequenced sample: peripheral blood. In nucleotides, the CDR3 is TGTGCAAGTCGCTTAGCGCTTATCCAGGGGCCAGATAACTATGGCTACACCTTC. Its protein is CASRLALIQGPDNYGYTF.